This T cell receptor beta chain was recorded in a study of Ad26.COV2.S vaccination and SARS-CoV-2 variants. Looking at the study overall: Sample donor was a member of the COV1001 Ad26.COV2.S trial arm.

Losses at the gene ends were 8 bases for V and 3 bases for J; bases not matched to a gene: 10. The CDR3 length is 14 residues. CDR1 MNHEY and CDR2 SVGAGI come from the germline V gene. Treatment of the sample: 15 to 20 received Ad26.COV2.S at low or high dose, single or two shots; about 5 received placebo; per-sample allocation not given. On day 63 after the first injection, vaccine and placebo recipients gave samples. The protocol was immunoSEQ multiplex PCR, while the TCRdb copy is restricted to in-frame clones and leaves out a portion. The table has about 350,000 clones, around nine tenths seen once.

The receptor comes from a person aged 18-65 years who received the Ad26.COV2.S COVID-19 vaccine or a placebo. Specimen: peripheral blood, collected in a trial of Ad26.COV2.S vaccine versus placebo. V is TRBV6-5 and J is TRBJ2-7, with 7 nucleotides matching TRBD2. The CDR3 DNA is TGTGCCAGCGCTAAGCCGGGGGGTAACTACGAGCAGTACTTC. Its translation is CASAKPGGNYEQYF.